Reported below is one TCR beta chain. This entry comes from a study of blood T cell repertoires in COVID-19. Across the whole study: COVID-19 samples from acute and convalescent phases originated in the United States, Italy and Spain.

The CDR3 loop spans 12 amino acids. Deletions cut 3 bases from V and 2 bases from J, with 8 bases between. Germline V gives CDR1 SQVTM, CDR2 ANQGSEA. Seattle's cohort entered during active infection and was followed longitudinally. As handled by the study authors: Estimation of nucleated cell counts was performed using reference gene primer amplification. The method was immunoSEQ multiplex PCR; TCRdb's version includes in-frame clones alone and lacks a portion of them. V and J calls and clone size are those listed in that table; D and trimming were worked out from the DNA. Among fewer than 300,000 clones listed, just over 90% were seen once.

The chain joins TRBV29-1 to TRBJ2-7; a possible D gene is TRBD2 (6 bases). Sequenced: peripheral blood. This TCR was recovered from a woman under 40 with COVID-19, enrolled during active disease. The CDR3 region is CSVDGGAYEQYF. The CDR3 DNA is TGCAGCGTTGACGGGGGAGCCTACGAGCAGTACTTC.